Reported below is one T cell receptor (beta chain). This entry is derived from a study of blood T cell repertoires in COVID-19. Overall study: Sources were T cells, B-cell-depleted T cells, or PBMCs; the material itself was cDNA or gDNA.

V dropped 5 bases and J dropped 0 bases, with 16 bases sitting between them. Germline assignment: CDR1 GTSNPN and CDR2 SVGIG (reference sequence). The CDR3 is made up of 15 amino acids. TCRdb's copy holds only in-frame clones and misses some; the assay was immunoSEQ multiplex PCR. The sample gives some 210,000 clones, approximately 86% of which show up once; about 9.3% is in the top ten. Adults between roughly 18 and 89 years of age took part from some 25 US areas. Participant-reported clinical history was the basis for cohort assignment. This TCR derives from a man aged 18 to 29 with acute COVID-19. Sequencing was performed on PBMCs or T cells enriched from blood (not recorded which). V gene TRBV30 combines with J gene TRBJ1-2, with TRBD1 as a possible D gene (6 bases). This chain's CDR3 is CAWGPITGTNYGYTF. The DNA for the CDR3 is TGTGCCTGGGGGCCAATAACAGGGACTAACTATGGCTACACCTTC. Filled out from reference TRBV30 and TRBJ1-2, the complete variable domain reads SQTIHQWPATLVQPVGSPLSLECTVEGTSNPNLYWYRQAAGRGLQLLFYSVGIGQISSEVPQNLSASRPQDRQFILSSKKLLLSDSGFYLCAWGPITGTNYGYTFGSGTRLTVV.